Shown below are 17 T cell receptor beta chains from a single sample sequenced in a study of cytomegalovirus exposure and HLA in healthy donors. PCR employed 60 Vbeta and 13 Jbeta primers. Method: immunoSEQ multiplex PCR; TCRdb's copy keeps in-frame clones and lacks some. Among around 170,000 clones listed, around 77% were seen once. What was sequenced was PBMCs. The receptors were sampled from a man aged 40-49 years in good health and CMV-seronegative.

The CDR3 protein is CASSSQILAGRYNEQFF. The CDR3 bases are TGTGCCAGCAGCTCGCAGATACTAGCGGGGCGATACAATGAGCAGTTCTTC. The chain combines TRBV11-2 with TRBJ2-1, with 10 nucleotides matching TRBD2. This CDR3 is 17 amino acids long. After removal of 4 bases from V and 4 bases from J, the junction contained 10 bases not matched to a gene. Germline V gives CDR1 SGHAT, CDR2 FQNNGV.

In its sample, this clone was seen a few times. J is TRBJ1-2 and V is TRBV5-1; D ambiguous. Per the germline V gene, CDR1 is SGHRS and CDR2 is YFSETQ. V lost 3 bases to trimming and J lost 0 bases, with 9 bases between them. The CDR3 has 14 amino acids. The CDR3 spells CASSSENANYGYTF. The CDR3 DNA reads TGCGCCAGCAGCTCGGAGAACGCTAACTATGGCTACACCTTC.

The chain employs TRBV15 and TRBJ2-1; TRBD2 matches at 7 bases. Germline assignment: CDR1 LNHNV and CDR2 YYDKDF (reference sequence). The CDR3 is made up of 17 amino acids. The J segment lost 0 bases and the V segment lost 8 bases, leaving 13 bases of the junction unmatched. CDR3 nucleotides: TGTGCCACCGGCGGGGCGACTAGCCAGAGCTCCTACAATGAGCAGTTCTTC. Protein product: CATGGATSQSSYNEQFF.

The chain recombines TRBV11-2 with TRBJ2-1, with a possible D match to TRBD2 (6 bases). The CDR3 is made up of 17 amino acids. The ends were cut back, 4 bases at V and 4 bases at J, with 20 bases in the middle. Germline CDR1 SGHAT, CDR2 FQNNGV. CDR3 in amino acids: CASSSASGTPEYNEQFF. CDR3 coding DNA: TGTGCCAGCAGCTCTGCGTCCGGGACTCCAGAATACAATGAGCAGTTCTTC.

In its sample, this clone was seen once. This chain uses TRBV7-3 with TRBJ1-1; D unresolved. Between the trimmed V and J ends, which lost 2 bases and 3 bases, there was a span of 10 bases. The CDR3 extends over 14 amino acids. CDR1 and CDR2 from the germline V gene are SGHTA and FQGTGA. CDR3 in DNA: TGTGCCAGCAGCTTATCAGGCAGTTACACTGAAGCTTTCTTT. The encoded protein is CASSLSGSYTEAFF.

The chain combines TRBV2 with TRBJ1-2; D ambiguous. Germline lookup yields CDR1 SNHLY and CDR2 FYNNEI. CDR3 length equals 13 residues. V was cut by 2 bases and J by 4 bases, with 8 bases left in between. The CDR3 sequence is CASSEISLYGYTF. DNA of the CDR3: TGTGCCAGCAGTGAAATTTCACTCTATGGCTACACCTTC.

The sample holds a few counts of this clone. The CDR3 protein is CATSRDGPEAFF. CDR3 DNA: TGTGCCACCAGCAGAGATGGGCCGGAAGCTTTCTTT. J is TRBJ1-1 and V is TRBV15; D is unresolved. Trimming removed 0 bases at V and 8 bases at J, with 7 bases between. Germline values: CDR1 LNHNV, CDR2 YYDKDF (reference sequence). The CDR3 has 12 residues.

The V call is TRBV14, the J call TRBJ1-1; D is possibly TRBD1 (6 bases). V was cut by 4 bases and J by 0 bases, with 15 bases left in between. Looked up from germline, CDR1 is SGHDN and CDR2 is FVKESK. The CDR3 runs 16 residues. The CDR3: CASSPRGGAVNTEAFF. The CDR3 coding sequence is TGTGCCAGCAGCCCACGCGGGGGGGCCGTGAACACTGAAGCTTTCTTT.

This clone was observed a single time. The V call is TRBV19, the J call TRBJ1-5; no definite D call. The V and J ends lost 2 bases and 7 bases respectively, with 15 bases between them. The CDR3 has 15 residues. CDR1 and CDR2 from the germline V gene are LNHDA and SQIVND (reference sequence). In DNA form, the CDR3 reads TGTGCCAGTAGTATAAACGAAGGAGGAGGCCAGCCCCAGCATTTT. Amino acid sequence: CASSINEGGGQPQHF.

As for this clone: At one of its ends the junction is not consistent with the germline gene, which may arise from a read error. The chain recombines TRBV7-9 with TRBJ1-2; maybe TRBD1 (6 bases). CDR3 length equals 16 residues. Germline CDR1 is SEHNR and CDR2 is FQNEAQ (reference sequence). CDR3 nucleotides: TGTTCCAGCAGCTCCCGCCGGGGGGCCCTAACCTATGGCTACACCTTC. Translating gives CSSSSRRGALTYGYTF.

This sequence joins TRBV6-1 and TRBJ2-7, with D possibly matching TRBD2 (5 bases). CDR1 is MNHNS, CDR2 SASEGT, per germline. The CDR3 extends over 15 amino acids. V lost 2 bases and J lost 7, with 18 bases in between. The CDR3 loop reads CASSEMELGRREQYF. DNA of the CDR3: TGTGCCAGCAGTGAAATGGAACTAGGTCGGAGGGAGCAGTACTTC.

The chain has TRBV9 and TRBJ2-3; TRBD1 aligns across 10 bases. The germline gives CDR1 SGDLS, CDR2 YYNGEE. The trim removed 4 bases at V and 4 bases at J, leaving 6 bases unmatched. The CDR3 is 15 residues long. CDR3 sequence (DNA): TGTGCCAGCAGCAGGGACAGGGGATTGTCAGATACGCAGTATTTT. Amino acids: CASSRDRGLSDTQYF.

The chain employs TRBV7-9 and TRBJ1-4; D is possibly TRBD1 (5 bases). This CDR3 is built from 12 residues. The V and J ends lost 6 bases and 8 bases respectively, with 10 bases between them. Per germline, CDR1 SEHNR and CDR2 FQNEAQ (reference sequence). CDR3 DNA sequence: TGTGCCAGCAGTGACCAGGGCGAAAAACTGTTTTTT. This gives the protein CASSDQGEKLFF.

The chain is built from TRBV6-5 and TRBJ1-2; 7 positions match TRBD1. V trimming: 0 bases; J trimming: 1 base; junction bases outside the gene matches: 5. The CDR3 is made up of 16 amino acids. CDR1 and CDR2 from the germline V gene are MNHEY and SVGAGI. The chain's CDR3 is CASSYSTGFLNYGYTF. The CDR3 nucleotides are TGTGCCAGCAGTTACTCGACAGGGTTCCTTAACTATGGCTACACCTTC.

The chain links TRBV7-2 to TRBJ2-2, with D possibly TRBD2 on 7 matching bases. The V end was cut by 5 bases, the J end by 5 bases, with 24 bases between. The CDR3 consists of 18 residues. Germline CDR1 reads SGHTA; CDR2 reads FQGNSA. The CDR3 region is CASSPRAAGALGTGELFF. The DNA for the CDR3 is TGTGCCAGCAGCCCCCGAGCGGCGGGGGCCTTGGGAACCGGGGAGCTGTTTTTT. Full variable domain (rest looked up from reference TRBV7-2 and TRBJ2-2): GAGVSQSPSNKVTEKGKDVELRCDPISGHTALYWYRQSLGQGLEFLIYFQGNSAPDKSGLPSDRFSAERTGGSVSTLTIQRTQQEDSAVYLCASSPRAAGALGTGELFFGEGSRLTVL.

V usage is TRBV28 and J usage is TRBJ2-7; perhaps TRBD1 as D (6 bases). Germline loops: CDR1 MDHEN, CDR2 SYDVKM. The germline V and J ends were trimmed by 5 bases and 4 bases, with 9 bases remaining between them. This CDR3 has 12 amino acids. The DNA for the CDR3 is TGTGCCAGCAGTCGAGGGACATACGAGCAGTACGTC. It yields the protein CASSRGTYEQYV.

The genes are TRBV12-5 and TRBJ2-2; 8 positions match TRBD1. Trimming removed 0 bases from V and 3 bases from J; junction bases left unmatched: 9. The V gene's germline CDR1 is LGHNT and CDR2 FRNRAP. This CDR3 contains 18 residues. For the CDR3, the DNA is TGTGCTAGTGGTTTGGTCCCAGACAGGGGCCAGGACACCGGGGAGCTGTTTTTT. It encodes CASGLVPDRGQDTGELFF.